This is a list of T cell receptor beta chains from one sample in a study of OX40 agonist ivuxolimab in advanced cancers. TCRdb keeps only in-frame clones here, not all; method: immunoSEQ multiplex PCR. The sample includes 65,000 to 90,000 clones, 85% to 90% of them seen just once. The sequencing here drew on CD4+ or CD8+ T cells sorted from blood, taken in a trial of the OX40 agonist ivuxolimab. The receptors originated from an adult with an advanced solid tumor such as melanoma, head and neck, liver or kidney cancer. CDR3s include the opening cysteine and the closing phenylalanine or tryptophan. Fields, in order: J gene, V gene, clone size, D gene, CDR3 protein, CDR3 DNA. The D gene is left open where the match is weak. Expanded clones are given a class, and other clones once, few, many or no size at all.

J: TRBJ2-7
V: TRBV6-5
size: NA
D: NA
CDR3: CASSRVALGKEQYF
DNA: TGTGCCAGTTCCCGGGTAGCGCTGGGCAAGGAGCAGTACTTC

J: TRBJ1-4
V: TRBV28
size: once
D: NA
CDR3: CASSSGPLGEKLFF
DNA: TGTGCCAGCAGTTCGGGACCCCTGGGGGAAAAACTGTTTTTT

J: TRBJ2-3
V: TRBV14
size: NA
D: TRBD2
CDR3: CASSRTSGLTDTQYF
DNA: TGTGCCAGCAGCCGAACTAGCGGATTAACAGATACGCAGTATTTT

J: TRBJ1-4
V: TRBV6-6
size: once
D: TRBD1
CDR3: CASSRGQGSEKLFF
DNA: TGTGCCAGCAGCCGAGGACAGGGGAGCGAAAAACTGTTTTTT

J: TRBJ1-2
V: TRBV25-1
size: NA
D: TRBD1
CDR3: CASSSSRQGTDGYTF
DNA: TGTGCCAGCAGTTCCTCTAGACAGGGGACGGATGGCTACACCTTC

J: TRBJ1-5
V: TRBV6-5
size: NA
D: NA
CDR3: CASSYGQGNQPQHF
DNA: TGTGCCAGCAGTTACGGGCAGGGTAATCAGCCCCAGCATTTT

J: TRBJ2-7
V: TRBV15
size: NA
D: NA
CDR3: CATSRKRDNQYEQYF
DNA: TGTGCCACCAGCAGGAAACGGGACAACCAGTACGAGCAGTACTTC

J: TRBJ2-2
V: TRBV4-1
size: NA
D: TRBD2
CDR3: CASSFRGLANPGDTGELFF
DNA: TGCGCCAGCAGCTTTCGGGGACTAGCAAATCCGGGTGACACCGGGGAGCTGTTTTTT

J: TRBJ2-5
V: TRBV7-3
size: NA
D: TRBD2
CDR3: CASSPIAGEETQYF
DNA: TGTGCCAGCAGCCCGATAGCGGGAGAAGAGACCCAGTACTTC

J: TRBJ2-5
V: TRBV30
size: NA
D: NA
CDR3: CAWRVSGETQYF
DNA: TGTGCCTGGAGAGTTTCCGGAGAGACCCAGTACTTC

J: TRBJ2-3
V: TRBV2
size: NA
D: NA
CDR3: CASGTHRTDTQYF
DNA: TGTGCCAGCGGCACCCATCGCACAGATACGCAGTATTTT

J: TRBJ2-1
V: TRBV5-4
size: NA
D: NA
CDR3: CASSINGNPYNEQFF
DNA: TGTGCCAGCAGCATCAACGGAAACCCTTACAATGAGCAGTTCTTC

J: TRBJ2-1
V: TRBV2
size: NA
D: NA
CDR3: CASSEGRGSHDEQFF
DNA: TGTGCCAGCAGTGAAGGGCGGGGAAGTCACGATGAGCAGTTCTTC

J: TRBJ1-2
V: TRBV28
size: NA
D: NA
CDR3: CAHSLDYGYTF
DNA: TGTGCCCACAGTCTGGACTATGGCTACACCTTC

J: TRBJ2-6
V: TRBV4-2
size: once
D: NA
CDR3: CASSPDPGSGANVLTF
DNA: TGTGCCAGCAGCCCCGACCCGGGGTCTGGGGCCAACGTCCTGACTTTC

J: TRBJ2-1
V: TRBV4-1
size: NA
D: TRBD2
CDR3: CASSQVDMGLAYNEQFF
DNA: TGCGCCAGCAGCCAAGTTGATATGGGACTAGCATACAATGAGCAGTTCTTC

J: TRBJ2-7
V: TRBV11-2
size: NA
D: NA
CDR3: CASSLNRVYEQYF
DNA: TGTGCCAGCAGCTTGAATAGGGTCTACGAGCAGTACTTC

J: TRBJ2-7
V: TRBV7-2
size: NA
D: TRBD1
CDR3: CASSSAGTGGYEQYF
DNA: TGTGCCAGCAGCTCCGCCGGGACAGGGGGTTACGAGCAGTACTTC

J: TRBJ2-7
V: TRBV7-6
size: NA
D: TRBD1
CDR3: CASSRDRGYEQYF
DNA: TGTGCCAGCAGCCGGGACAGGGGCTACGAGCAGTACTTC

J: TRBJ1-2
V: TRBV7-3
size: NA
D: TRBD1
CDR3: CASSSTGTDYGYTF
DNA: TGTGCCAGCAGCTCCACCGGGACAGACTATGGCTACACCTTC

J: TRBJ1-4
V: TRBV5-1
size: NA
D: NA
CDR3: CASSLGGTTTNEKLFF
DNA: TGCGCCAGCAGCTTGGGAGGGACAACAACTAATGAAAAACTGTTTTTT

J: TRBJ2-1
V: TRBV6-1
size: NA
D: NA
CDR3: CASSEGVGINEQFF
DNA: TGTGCCAGCAGTGAAGGGGTGGGGATCAATGAGCAGTTCTTC

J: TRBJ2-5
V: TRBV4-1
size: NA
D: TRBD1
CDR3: CASSLTQGAEKTQYF
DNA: TGCGCCAGCAGCCTGACACAGGGGGCCGAAAAGACCCAGTACTTC

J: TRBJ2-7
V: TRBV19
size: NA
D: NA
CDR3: CASSIQGFTYEQYF
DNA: TGTGCCAGTAGTATACAGGGGTTCACCTACGAGCAGTACTTC

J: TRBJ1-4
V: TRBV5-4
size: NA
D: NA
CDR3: CASSLGGTNEKLFF
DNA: TGTGCCAGCAGCTTAGGCGGAACTAATGAAAAACTGTTTTTT

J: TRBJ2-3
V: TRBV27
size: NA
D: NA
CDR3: CASSFWGTDTQYF
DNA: TGTGCCAGCAGTTTTTGGGGCACAGATACGCAGTATTTT

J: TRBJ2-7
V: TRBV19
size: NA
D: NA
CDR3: CASSPDSDSYEQYF
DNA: TGTGCCAGTAGTCCGGACTCTGATTCCTACGAGCAGTACTTC

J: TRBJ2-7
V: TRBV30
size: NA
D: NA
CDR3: CAWSGARVYEQYF
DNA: TGTGCCTGGAGTGGAGCCAGGGTATACGAGCAGTACTTC

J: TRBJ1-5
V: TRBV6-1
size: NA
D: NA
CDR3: CASRMGAGSNQPQHF
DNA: TGTGCCAGCCGAATGGGGGCTGGAAGCAATCAGCCCCAGCATTTT

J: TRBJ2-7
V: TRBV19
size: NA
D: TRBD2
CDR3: CASSAPGTSGSYEQYF
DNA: TGTGCCAGTAGTGCCCCCGGGACTAGCGGATCCTACGAGCAGTACTTC

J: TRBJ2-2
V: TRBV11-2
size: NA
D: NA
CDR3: CASSQDMAGELFF
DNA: TGTGCCAGCAGCCAAGACATGGCCGGGGAGCTGTTTTTT

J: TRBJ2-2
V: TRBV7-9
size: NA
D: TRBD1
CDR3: CASSLSGTGTGPTGELFF
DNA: TGTGCCAGCAGCTTAAGCGGAACCGGGACAGGGCCCACCGGGGAGCTGTTTTTT

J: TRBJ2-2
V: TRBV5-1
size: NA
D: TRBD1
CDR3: CASSNGQGNTGELFF
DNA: TGCGCCAGCAGCAATGGACAGGGGAACACCGGGGAGCTGTTTTTT

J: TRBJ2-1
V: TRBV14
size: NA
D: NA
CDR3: CASSQSRGRGAYNEQFF
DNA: TGTGCCAGCAGCCAGTCAAGGGGGCGGGGCGCCTACAATGAGCAGTTCTTC

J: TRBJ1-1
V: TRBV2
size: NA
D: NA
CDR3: CATERGRMNTEAFF
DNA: TGTGCCACCGAGAGGGGACGTATGAACACTGAAGCTTTCTTT

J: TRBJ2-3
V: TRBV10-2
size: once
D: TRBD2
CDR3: CASSEWTSGNVDTQYF
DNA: TGCGCCAGCAGTGAATGGACTAGCGGGAACGTAGATACGCAGTATTTT

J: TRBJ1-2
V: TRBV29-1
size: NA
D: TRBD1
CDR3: CSVEEPTGIDGYTF
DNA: TGCAGCGTTGAAGAACCGACAGGGATTGATGGCTACACCTTC

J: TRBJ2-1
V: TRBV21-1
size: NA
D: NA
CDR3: CASSGTGQGASNEQFF
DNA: TGTGCCAGCAGCGGGACGGGACAGGGGGCTAGTAATGAGCAGTTCTTC

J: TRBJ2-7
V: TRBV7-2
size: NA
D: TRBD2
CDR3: CASSGGGLAGVHEQYF
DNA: TGTGCCAGCAGCGGTGGGGGACTAGCGGGGGTCCACGAGCAGTACTTC

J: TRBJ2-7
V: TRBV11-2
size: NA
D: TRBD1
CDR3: CASSRDRAEQYF
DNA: TGTGCCAGCAGCCGCGACAGGGCCGAGCAGTACTTC

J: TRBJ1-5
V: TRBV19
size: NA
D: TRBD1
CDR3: CASSKPHSRDRDNQPQHF
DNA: TGTGCCAGTAGTAAACCCCACTCCCGGGACAGGGACAATCAGCCCCAGCATTTT